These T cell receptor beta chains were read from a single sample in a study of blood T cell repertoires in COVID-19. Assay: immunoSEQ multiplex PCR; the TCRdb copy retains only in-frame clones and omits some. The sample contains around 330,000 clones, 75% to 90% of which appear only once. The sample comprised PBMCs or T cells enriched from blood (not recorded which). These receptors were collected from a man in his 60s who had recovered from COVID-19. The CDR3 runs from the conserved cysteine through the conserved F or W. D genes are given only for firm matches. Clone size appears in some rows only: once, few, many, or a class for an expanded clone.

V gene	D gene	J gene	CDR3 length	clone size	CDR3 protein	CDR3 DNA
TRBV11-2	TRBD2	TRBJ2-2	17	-	CASSYRTGTSGTGELFF	TGTGCCAGCAGCTATCGGACCGGGACTAGCGGAACCGGGGAGCTGTTTTTT
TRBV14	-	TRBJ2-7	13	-	CASSRLGAYEQYF	TGTGCCAGCAGCCGACTTGGCGCCTACGAGCAGTACTTC
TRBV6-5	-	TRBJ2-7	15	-	CASPRPRVPAYEQYF	TGTGCCAGCCCCCGCCCCAGGGTCCCCGCTTACGAGCAGTACTTC
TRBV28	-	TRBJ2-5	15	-	CASSSKGLPWETQYF	TGTGCCAGCAGCAGCAAAGGACTCCCTTGGGAGACCCAGTACTTC
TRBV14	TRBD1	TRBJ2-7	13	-	CASNRDSSYEQYF	TGTGCCAGCAACCGGGACAGCTCCTACGAGCAGTACTTC
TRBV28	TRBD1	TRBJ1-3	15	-	CASSKAGGPGNTIYF	TGTGCCAGCAGTAAAGCAGGGGGCCCGGGAAACACCATATATTTT
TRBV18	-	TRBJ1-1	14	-	CASSPQSSGTEAFF	TGTGCCAGCTCACCGCAGAGTTCCGGGACTGAAGCTTTCTTT
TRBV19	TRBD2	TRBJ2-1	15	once	CASSAGTSGYNEQFF	TGTGCCAGTAGTGCCGGGACTAGCGGCTACAATGAGCAGTTCTTC
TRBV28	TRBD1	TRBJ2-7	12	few	CASSPQGVEQYF	TGTGCCAGCAGTCCCCAGGGGGTGGAGCAGTACTTC
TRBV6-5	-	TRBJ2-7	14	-	CASGSELLVREQYF	TGTGCCAGCGGATCGGAACTCCTTGTGAGGGAGCAGTACTTC
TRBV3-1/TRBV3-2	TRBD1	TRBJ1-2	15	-	CASSPPGQDNYGYTF	TGTGCCAGCAGCCCCCCGGGACAGGATAACTATGGCTACACCTTC
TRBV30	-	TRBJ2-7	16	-	CAWSFLDGQLPYEQYF	TGTGCCTGGAGCTTCCTAGACGGACAGCTACCCTACGAGCAGTACTTC
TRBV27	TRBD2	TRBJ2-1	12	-	CASSFGGNEQFF	TGTGCCAGCAGTTTCGGGGGGAATGAGCAGTTCTTC
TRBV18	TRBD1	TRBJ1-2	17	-	CASSPPAGGGLSYGYTF	TGTGCCAGCTCACCTCCGGCAGGGGGCGGTCTAAGCTATGGCTACACCTTC
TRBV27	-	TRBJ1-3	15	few	CAIYRGGNSGNTIYF	TGTGCCATCTATAGGGGGGGGAACTCTGGAAACACCATATATTTT
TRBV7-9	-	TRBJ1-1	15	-	CASSLGTSRNTEAFF	TGTGCCAGCAGCTTAGGTACTTCGAGGAACACTGAAGCTTTCTTT
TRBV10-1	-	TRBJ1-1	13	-	CASSESDDREAFF	TGCGCCAGCAGTGAGTCGGACGACAGGGAAGCTTTCTTT
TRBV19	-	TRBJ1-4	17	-	CASSWLDGGVTNEKLFF	TGTGCCAGTTCATGGCTCGACGGGGGTGTAACTAATGAAAAACTGTTTTTT
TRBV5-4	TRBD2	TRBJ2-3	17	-	CASSLESLAGGTDTQYF	TGTGCCAGCAGCTTGGAGTCACTAGCGGGAGGCACAGATACGCAGTATTTT
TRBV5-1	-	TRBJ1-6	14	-	CASSFPDIPSPLHF	TGCGCCAGCAGCTTTCCGGACATTCCTTCACCCCTCCACTTT
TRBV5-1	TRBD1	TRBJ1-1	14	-	CASSPGQAVTEAFF	TGCGCCAGCAGTCCGGGACAGGCGGTCACTGAAGCTTTCTTT
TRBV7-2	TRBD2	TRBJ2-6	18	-	CASSRTSGSSSGANVLTF	TGTGCCAGCAGCCGGACTAGCGGGAGTTCTTCTGGGGCCAACGTCCTGACTTTC
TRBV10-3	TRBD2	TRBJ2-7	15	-	CAISDSGGRTDEQYF	TGTGCCATCAGTGACAGTGGCGGGAGAACGGACGAGCAGTACTTC
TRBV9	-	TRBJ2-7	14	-	CASSVGAESYEQYF	TGTGCCAGCAGCGTAGGAGCGGAGAGCTACGAGCAGTACTTC
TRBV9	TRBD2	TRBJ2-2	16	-	CASSAEAGEGTGELFF	TGTGCCAGCAGCGCAGAAGCGGGAGAGGGGACCGGGGAGCTGTTTTTT
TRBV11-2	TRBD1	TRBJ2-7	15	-	CASSLSGQGSYEQYF	TGTGCCAGCAGCTTAAGTGGACAGGGTTCCTACGAGCAGTACTTC
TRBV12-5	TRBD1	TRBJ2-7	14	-	CASAQGQGANEQYF	TGTGCTAGTGCTCAGGGGCAGGGGGCAAACGAGCAGTACTTC
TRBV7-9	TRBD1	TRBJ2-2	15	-	CASSLIRGQTGELFF	TGTGCCAGCAGCTTAATCAGGGGGCAGACCGGGGAGCTGTTTTTT
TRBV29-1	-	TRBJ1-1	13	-	CSVAGESGTEAFF	TGCAGCGTTGCCGGGGAATCCGGCACTGAAGCTTTCTTT
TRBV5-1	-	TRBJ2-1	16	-	CASSPISGLTYNEQFF	TGCGCCAGCAGCCCAATTAGCGGTCTTACCTACAATGAGCAGTTCTTC
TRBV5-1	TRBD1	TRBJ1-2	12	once	CASSLGQDGYTF	TGCGCCAGCAGCCTGGGACAGGACGGCTACACCTTC
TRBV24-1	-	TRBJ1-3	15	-	CATSDPRSSGNTIYF	TGTGCCACCAGTGATCCGCGGAGCTCTGGAAACACCATATATTTT
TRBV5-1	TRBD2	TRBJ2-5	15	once	CASVRTSGLQETQYF	TGCGCCAGCGTCCGGACTAGCGGGTTGCAAGAGACCCAGTACTTC
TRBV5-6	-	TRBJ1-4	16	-	CASSFGLMATNEKLFF	TGTGCCAGCAGCTTTGGACTGATGGCAACTAATGAAAAACTGTTTTTT
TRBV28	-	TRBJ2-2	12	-	CASSSNTGELFF	TGTGCCAGCAGTTCTAATACCGGGGAGCTGTTTTTT
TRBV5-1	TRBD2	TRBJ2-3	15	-	CASSSGTSGPDTQYF	TGCGCCAGCAGCTCCGGGACTAGCGGCCCAGATACGCAGTATTTT
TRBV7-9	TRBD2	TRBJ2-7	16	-	CASTLGGAGLSYEQYF	TGTGCCAGCACCCTCGGGGGGGCAGGGCTATCCTACGAGCAGTACTTC
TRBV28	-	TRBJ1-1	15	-	CAKSGEKTGNTEAFF	TGTGCCAAATCCGGAGAAAAGACAGGGAACACTGAAGCTTTCTTT
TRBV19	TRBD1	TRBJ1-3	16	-	CASRNSGGAGGNTIYF	TGTGCCAGTAGGAACTCAGGGGGCGCAGGAGGAAACACCATATATTTT
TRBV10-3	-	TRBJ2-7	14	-	CAISEYDRPYEQYF	TGTGCCATCAGTGAATACGACAGGCCCTACGAGCAGTACTTC
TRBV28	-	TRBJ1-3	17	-	CASSLSQEVGSGNTIYF	TGTGCCAGCAGTTTATCCCAGGAGGTCGGATCTGGAAACACCATATATTTT
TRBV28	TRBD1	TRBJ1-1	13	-	CASSLPGGTEAFF	TGTGCCAGCAGTTTACCAGGGGGCACTGAAGCTTTCTTT
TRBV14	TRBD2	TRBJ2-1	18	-	CASSPWETSGAIYNEQFF	TGTGCCAGCAGCCCCTGGGAGACTAGCGGAGCTATTTACAATGAGCAGTTCTTC
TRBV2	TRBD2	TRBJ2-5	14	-	CASQAGGSLETQYF	TGTGCCAGCCAAGCGGGAGGGAGTCTAGAGACCCAGTACTTC
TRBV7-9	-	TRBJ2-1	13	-	CASRDKNYNEQFF	TGTGCCAGCCGGGACAAAAACTACAATGAGCAGTTCTTC
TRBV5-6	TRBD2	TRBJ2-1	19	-	CASSSLLPGLAGSYNEQFF	TGTGCCAGCAGCTCTTTATTACCGGGACTAGCGGGATCTTACAATGAGCAGTTCTTC
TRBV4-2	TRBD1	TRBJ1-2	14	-	CASSQDRTGQGYTF	TGTGCCAGCAGCCAAGATCGGACAGGGCAAGGCTACACCTTC
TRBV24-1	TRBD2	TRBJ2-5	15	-	CATSWTSGTGETQYF	TGTGCCACCAGTTGGACTAGCGGGACGGGGGAGACCCAGTACTTC
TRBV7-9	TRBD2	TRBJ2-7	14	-	CASSFLAGVEEQYF	TGTGCCAGCAGCTTTCTAGCGGGAGTGGAAGAGCAGTACTTC
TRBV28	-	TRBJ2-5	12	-	CASSSTGETQYF	TGTGCCAGCAGCTCAACAGGGGAGACCCAGTACTTC
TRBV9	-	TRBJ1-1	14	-	CASSVEGRPGEAFF	TGTGCCAGCAGCGTAGAAGGTAGGCCGGGAGAAGCTTTCTTT
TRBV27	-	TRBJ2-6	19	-	CASSSVGQGVVAGANVLTF	TGTGCCAGCAGTTCGGTTGGGCAGGGTGTAGTAGCTGGGGCCAACGTCCTGACTTTC
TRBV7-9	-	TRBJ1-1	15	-	CASSLVASKYTEAFF	TGTGCCAGCAGCTTAGTCGCCAGTAAATACACTGAAGCTTTCTTT